This T cell receptor (beta chain) derives from a study of blood T cells in healthy people across ages. This clonotype appeared a few times. V shed 3 bases and J shed 6 bases, with 15 bases lying between them. CDR1 is SGHDT and CDR2 is YYEEEE in the germline V gene. The CDR3 extends over 14 amino acids. Then a second PCR, running roughly 7 to 11 cycles, was carried out with a sample-barcoded 5' primer and a J-beta primer mix. One entry per CDR3 protein, called by TCRdb with MiXCR from the 5' RACE reads. This sample yields 1.5 million to 2 million distinct CDR3 sequences, of which roughly 32% are seen a single time; 10% to 12% belongs to the top ten.

This TCR derives from a woman aged 25 to 45 in good health. The chain recombines TRBV5-6 with TRBJ1-2, with a tentative D call TRBD1 (6 bases). Material: blood. The CDR3 reads CASSSDQQGDGYTF. The CDR3, as DNA: TGTGCCAGCAGCTCCGACCAACAGGGAGATGGCTACACCTTC. The complete variable domain, with remaining parts taken from reference TRBV5-6 and TRBJ1-2, reads DAGVTQSPTHLIKTRGQQVTLRCSPKSGHDTVSWYQQALGQGPQFIFQYYEEEERQRGNFPDRFSGHQFPNYSSELNVNALLLGDSALYLCASSSDQQGDGYTFGSGTRLTVV.